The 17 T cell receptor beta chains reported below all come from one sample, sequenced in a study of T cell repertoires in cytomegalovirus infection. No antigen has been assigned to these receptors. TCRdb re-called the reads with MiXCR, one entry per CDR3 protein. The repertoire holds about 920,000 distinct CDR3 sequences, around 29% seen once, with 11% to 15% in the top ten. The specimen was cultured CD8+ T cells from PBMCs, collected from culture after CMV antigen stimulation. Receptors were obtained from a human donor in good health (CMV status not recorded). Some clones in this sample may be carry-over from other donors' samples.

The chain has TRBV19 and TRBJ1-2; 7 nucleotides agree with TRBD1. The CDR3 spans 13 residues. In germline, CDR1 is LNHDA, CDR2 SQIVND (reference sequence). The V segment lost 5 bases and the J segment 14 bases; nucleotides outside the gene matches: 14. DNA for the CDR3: TGTGCCAGTAGTCCGGGACAGCCTCTTATTGAGACCTTC. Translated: CASSPGQPLIETF.

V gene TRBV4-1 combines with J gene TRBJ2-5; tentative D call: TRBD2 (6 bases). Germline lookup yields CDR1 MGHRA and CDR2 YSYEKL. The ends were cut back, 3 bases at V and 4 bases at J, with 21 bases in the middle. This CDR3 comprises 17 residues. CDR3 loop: CASSHNTDGTPRETQYF. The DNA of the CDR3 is TGCGCCAGCAGCCATAACACTGACGGGACTCCACGAGAGACCCAGTACTTC.

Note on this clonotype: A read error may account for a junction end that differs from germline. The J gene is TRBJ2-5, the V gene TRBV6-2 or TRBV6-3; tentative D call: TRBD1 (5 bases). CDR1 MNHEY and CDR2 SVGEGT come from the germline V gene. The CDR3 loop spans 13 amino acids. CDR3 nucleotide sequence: TGTACCAGCAGCATAGACAGTGAAGAGACCCAGTACTTC. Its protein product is CTSSIDSEETQYF.

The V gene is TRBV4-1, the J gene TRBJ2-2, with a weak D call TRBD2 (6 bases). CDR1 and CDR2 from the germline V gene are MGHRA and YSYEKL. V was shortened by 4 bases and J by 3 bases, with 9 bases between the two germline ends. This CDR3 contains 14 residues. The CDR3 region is CASSRGADTGELFF. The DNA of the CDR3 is TGCGCCAGCAGCCGCGGGGCTGACACCGGGGAGCTGTTTTTT.

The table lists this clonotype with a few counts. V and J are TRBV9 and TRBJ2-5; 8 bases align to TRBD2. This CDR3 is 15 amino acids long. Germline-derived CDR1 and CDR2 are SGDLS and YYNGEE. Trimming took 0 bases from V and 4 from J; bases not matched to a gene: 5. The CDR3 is CASSVATSGGETQYF. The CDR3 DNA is TGTGCCAGCAGCGTAGCCACTAGCGGTGGAGAGACCCAGTACTTC. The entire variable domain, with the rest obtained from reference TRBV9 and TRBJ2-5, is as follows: DSGVTQTPKHLITATGQRVTLRCSPRSGDLSVYWYQQSLDQGLQFLIQYYNGEERAKGNILERFSAQQFPDLHSELNLSSLELGDSALYFCASSVATSGGETQYFGPGTRLLVL.

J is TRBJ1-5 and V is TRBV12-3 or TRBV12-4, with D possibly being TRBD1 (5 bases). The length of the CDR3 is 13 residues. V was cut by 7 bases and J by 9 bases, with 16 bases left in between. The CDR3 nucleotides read TGTGCCAGCACCGGGGGGGGGATGACGCCCCAGCATTTT. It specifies CASTGGGMTPQHF.

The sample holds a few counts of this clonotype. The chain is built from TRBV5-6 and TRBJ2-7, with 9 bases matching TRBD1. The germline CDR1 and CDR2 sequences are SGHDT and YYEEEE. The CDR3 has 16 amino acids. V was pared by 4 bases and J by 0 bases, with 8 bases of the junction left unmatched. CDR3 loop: CASSGTGTGNSYEQYF. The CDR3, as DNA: TGTGCCAGCAGCGGAACCGGGACAGGGAACTCCTACGAGCAGTACTTC.

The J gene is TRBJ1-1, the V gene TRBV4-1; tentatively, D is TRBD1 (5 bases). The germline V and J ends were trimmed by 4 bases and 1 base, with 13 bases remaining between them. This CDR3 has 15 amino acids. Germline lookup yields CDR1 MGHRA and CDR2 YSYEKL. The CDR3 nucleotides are TGCGCCAGCAGCCGACGGGACGGACCGAACACTGAAGCTTTCTTT. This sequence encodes CASSRRDGPNTEAFF.

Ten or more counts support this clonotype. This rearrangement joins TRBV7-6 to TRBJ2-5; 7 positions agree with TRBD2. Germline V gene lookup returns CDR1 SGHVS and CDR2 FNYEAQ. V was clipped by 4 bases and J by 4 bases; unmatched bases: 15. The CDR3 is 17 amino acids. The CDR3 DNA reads TGTGCCAGCAGCTGGGGGGTCTCGGGGGGACTTCCAGAGACCCAGTACTTC. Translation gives CASSWGVSGGLPETQYF.

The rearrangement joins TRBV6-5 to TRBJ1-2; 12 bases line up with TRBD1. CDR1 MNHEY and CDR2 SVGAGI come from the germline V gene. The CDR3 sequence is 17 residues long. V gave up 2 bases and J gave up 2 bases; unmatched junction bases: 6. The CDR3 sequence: CASSYRDRGRQNYGYTF. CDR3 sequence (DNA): TGTGCCAGCAGTTACCGGGACAGGGGGCGCCAAAACTATGGCTACACCTTC.

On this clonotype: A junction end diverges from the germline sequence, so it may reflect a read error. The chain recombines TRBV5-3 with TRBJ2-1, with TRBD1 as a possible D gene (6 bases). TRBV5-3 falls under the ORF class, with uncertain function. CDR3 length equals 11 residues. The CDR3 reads CASSSRGPEFF. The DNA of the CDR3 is TGTGCCAGCAGCTCCAGGGGACCGGAGTTCTTC.

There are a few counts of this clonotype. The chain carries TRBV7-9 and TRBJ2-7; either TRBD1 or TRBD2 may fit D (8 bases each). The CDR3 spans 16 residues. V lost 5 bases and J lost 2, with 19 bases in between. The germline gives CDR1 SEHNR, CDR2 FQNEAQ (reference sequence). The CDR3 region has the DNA TGTGCCAGCAGCCCCATTAGCGGGACAGGAACCTACGAGCAGTACTTC. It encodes CASSPISGTGTYEQYF.

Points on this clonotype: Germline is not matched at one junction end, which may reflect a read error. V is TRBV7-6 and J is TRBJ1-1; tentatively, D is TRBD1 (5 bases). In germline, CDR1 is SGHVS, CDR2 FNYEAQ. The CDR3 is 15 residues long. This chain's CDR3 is CASSWDLDIGTEAFF. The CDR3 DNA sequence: TGTGCTAGCAGCTGGGACCTGGATATAGGCACTGAAGCTTTCTTT. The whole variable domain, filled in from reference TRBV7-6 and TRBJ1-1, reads GAGVSQSPRYKVTKRGQDVALRCDPISGHVSLYWYRQALGQGPEFLTYFNYEAQQDKSGLPNDRFSAERPEGSISTLTIQRTEQRDSAMYRCASSWDLDIGTEAFFGQGTRLTVV.

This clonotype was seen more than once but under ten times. The CDR3 coding sequence is TGTGCCAGCAGTGAATGGAGACTAACACAGACCCAGTACTTC. It translates to CASSEWRLTQTQYF. The V and J genes are TRBV6-1 and TRBJ2-5; tentatively, D is TRBD2 (5 bases). V gave up 2 bases and J gave up 6 bases, with 13 bases separating them. The CDR3 runs 14 residues. Germline assignment: CDR1 MNHNS and CDR2 SASEGT.

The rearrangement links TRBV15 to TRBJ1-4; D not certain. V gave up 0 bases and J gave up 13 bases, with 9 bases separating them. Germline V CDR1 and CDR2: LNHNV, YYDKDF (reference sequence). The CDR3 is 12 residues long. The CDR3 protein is CATSRDWGGLFF. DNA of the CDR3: TGTGCCACCAGCAGAGATTGGGGAGGACTGTTTTTT.

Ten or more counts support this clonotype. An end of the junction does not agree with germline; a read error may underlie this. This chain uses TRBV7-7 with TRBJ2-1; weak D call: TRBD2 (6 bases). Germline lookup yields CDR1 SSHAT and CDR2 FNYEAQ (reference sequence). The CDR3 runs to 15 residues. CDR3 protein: CASSALRGNYNEQFF. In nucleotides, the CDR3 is TGTGCTAGCAGCGCCTTACGGGGGAACTACAATGAGCAGTTCTTC.

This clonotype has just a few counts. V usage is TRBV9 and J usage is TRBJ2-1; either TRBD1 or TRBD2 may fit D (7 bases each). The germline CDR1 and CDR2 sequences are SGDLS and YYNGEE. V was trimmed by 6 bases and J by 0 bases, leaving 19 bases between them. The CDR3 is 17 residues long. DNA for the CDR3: TGTGCCAGCACCCAAGGGGGCGGGGGAGGCTCCTACAATGAGCAGTTCTTC. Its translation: CASTQGGGGGSYNEQFF.